The T cell receptor beta chain described here comes from a study of blood T cell repertoires in COVID-19 (dated by TCRdb to 2018 to 2020). Context from the whole study: Samples from collaborators originated in the United States, Italy and Spain and spanned both the acute and convalescent phases of COVID-19. The material from the prospective study consisted of cDNA or gDNA derived from T cells, B-cell-depleted T cells, or PBMCs. The dataset comprised deeply sampled blood TCRbeta repertoires from subjects exposed to, actively infected with, or recovered from COVID-19. The repertoires were made available in a free public database intended to serve as a resource for research on the immune response to SARS-CoV-2. Samples came from the ongoing ImmuneRACE study (first 160 participants) plus 1,254 subjects from 6 global collaborators. Nearly every sample came with metadata listing a de-identified subject ID, COVID-19 status, age in years and sex. Where HLA class I and class II types were available, the types were taken from metadata supplied by the sample provider, not from assay-based typing. The full study reports these points: How much clinical and demographic metadata was included differed by source and by participant, and the metadata was provided uncurated.

The CDR3 contains 13 residues, cysteine and phenylalanine counted. This entry keeps only the CDR3 DNA: 39 bases, framed from base 1. The germline V gene specifies SGHRS as CDR1 and YFSETQ as CDR2. V is cut by 4 bases and J by 12 bases, and the space between the germline ends is 19 bases. For this clone: Its antigen is not yet known. No base quality information exists; no much larger clone differs at one position.

TCRbeta CDR3 regions were amplified from genomic DNA by means of the immunoSEQ Assay, a bias-controlled multiplex PCR. Under the source paper's analysis protocol: The number of nucleated cells in each sample was estimated from the amplification of reference gene primers within the assay. To quantify the absolute abundance of each unique TCRbeta CDR3 rearrangement, sequence reads were collapsed and filtered. For each sample, productive Simpson clonality was calculated as the square root of Simpson's diversity index across productive rearrangements. Here the immuneACCESS table is served through TCRdb, limited to in-frame sequences with V and J called. Missing clones are a known gap in these copies; in checked studies unresolved V genes cover under half, and the rest lacks a known reason. V and J calls and clone size are given by that table; D and trimming were obtained from the DNA. The sample includes 100,000 to 150,000 clones, with just under 85% observed a single time. Of the sample, 15% to 20% falls within the top ten clones.

Whole blood was collected in K2EDTA tubes by collaborating institutions according to the institutions' own protocols. For TCRbeta analysis, collaborators shipped samples in one of three forms: frozen whole blood, isolated PBMCs, or DNA extracted from either of those sample types. The sequence was obtained from a woman between 50 and 59 years old with acute or convalescent COVID-19. Material: peripheral blood. The chain is assembled from TRBV5-1 and TRBJ1-1; TRBD1 is perhaps the D gene, given 6 matching bases. CDR3 sequence: CASSIQGISMTFF. The nucleotide sequence reads TGCGCCAGCAGCATCCAGGGGATCAGTATGACTTTCTTT.